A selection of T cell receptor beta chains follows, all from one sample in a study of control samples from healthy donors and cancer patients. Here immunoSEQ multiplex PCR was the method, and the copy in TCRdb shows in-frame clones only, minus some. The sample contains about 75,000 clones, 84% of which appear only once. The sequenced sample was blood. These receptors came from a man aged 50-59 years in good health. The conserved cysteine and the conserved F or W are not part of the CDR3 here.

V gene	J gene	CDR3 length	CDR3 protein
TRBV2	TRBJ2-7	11	ASSGGSSYEQY
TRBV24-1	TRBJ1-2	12	ATREPGQGSGYT
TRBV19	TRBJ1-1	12	ASSPQGGNTEAF
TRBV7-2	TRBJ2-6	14	ASSSGQMAGANVLT
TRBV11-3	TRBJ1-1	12	ASSPTGWGTEAF
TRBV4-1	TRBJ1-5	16	ASSHPGQALQSNQPQH
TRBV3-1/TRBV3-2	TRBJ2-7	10	ASSQVTYEQY
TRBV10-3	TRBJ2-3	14	AISEITSGTTDTQY
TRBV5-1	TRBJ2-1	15	ASSLVPGQGAYNEQF
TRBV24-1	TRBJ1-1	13	ATSDPNRGTTEAF
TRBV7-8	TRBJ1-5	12	ASSRFTENQPQH
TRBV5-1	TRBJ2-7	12	ASSWRPGIGEQY
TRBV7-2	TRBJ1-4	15	ASSFSGALKRDEKLF
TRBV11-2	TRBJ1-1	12	ASSSGTKNTEAF
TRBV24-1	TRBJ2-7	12	ATSPARGSYEQY
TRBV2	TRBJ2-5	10	ASSPWGETQY
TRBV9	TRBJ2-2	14	ASSVAQVLATGELF
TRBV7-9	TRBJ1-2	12	ASSLDSASGGYT
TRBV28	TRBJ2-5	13	ASSLPLAGVGTQY
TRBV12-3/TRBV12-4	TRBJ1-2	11	ASSSSGDYGYT
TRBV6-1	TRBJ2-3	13	ASSEGQGNTDTQY
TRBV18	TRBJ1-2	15	ASSPRAGATESYGYT
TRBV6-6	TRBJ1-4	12	ASSYAQKNEKLF
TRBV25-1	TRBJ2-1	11	ASSAGFAREQF
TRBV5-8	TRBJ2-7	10	ASSSDSYRQY
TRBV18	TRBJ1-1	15	ASSPPGDIPQWTEAF
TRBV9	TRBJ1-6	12	ASSVGGENSPLH
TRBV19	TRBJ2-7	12	ASSPTGSTYEQY
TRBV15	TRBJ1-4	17	ATSRDTRRHSATNEKLF
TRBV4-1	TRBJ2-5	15	ASSRNVGYRGQETQY